This is a list of T cell receptor beta chains from one sample in a study of blood T cell repertoires in COVID-19. Using immunoSEQ multiplex PCR, the repertoire was profiled, and TCRdb retains in-frame clones only, with some absent. The sample has about 290,000 clones; about 89% are singletons. Sequenced material: peripheral blood. These receptors originate from a man between 40 and 49 years old with acute or convalescent COVID-19. CDR3s include the opening cysteine and the closing phenylalanine or tryptophan.

J gene: TRBJ2-3
V gene: TRBV18
CDR3 protein: CASSPETSGGVDTQYF

J gene: TRBJ2-6
V gene: TRBV19
CDR3 protein: CASSMVKLEPGANVLTF

J gene: TRBJ2-2
V gene: TRBV5-6
CDR3 protein: CASSYTGTANTGELFF

J gene: TRBJ2-2
V gene: TRBV29-1
CDR3 protein: CSVGAGTGELFF

J gene: TRBJ1-1
V gene: TRBV5-5
CDR3 protein: CASSSYTRPGAFF

J gene: TRBJ1-2
V gene: TRBV9
CDR3 protein: CASSARQGEGYGYTF

J gene: TRBJ1-5
V gene: TRBV7-9
CDR3 protein: CASSLARQGSQPQHF

J gene: TRBJ1-5
V gene: TRBV7-6
CDR3 protein: CASSLGGMRNQPQHF

J gene: TRBJ2-7
V gene: TRBV12-5
CDR3 protein: CASGTGTGGIGSYEQYF

J gene: TRBJ1-1
V gene: TRBV7-2
CDR3 protein: CASSLAREQEAFF

J gene: TRBJ1-2
V gene: TRBV28
CDR3 protein: CASSRTGGSGYTF

J gene: TRBJ2-7
V gene: TRBV6-5
CDR3 protein: CASSRTGTSYEQYF

J gene: TRBJ2-5
V gene: TRBV30
CDR3 protein: CAWRRGGFQETQYF

J gene: TRBJ1-6
V gene: TRBV19
CDR3 protein: CASRDRENLAPLHF

J gene: TRBJ1-2
V gene: TRBV25-1
CDR3 protein: CASSQTGNGYTF

J gene: TRBJ1-6
V gene: TRBV30
CDR3 protein: CAWSVSGGGRSPLHF

J gene: TRBJ2-2
V gene: TRBV10-1
CDR3 protein: CASSDGEGELFF

J gene: TRBJ2-2
V gene: TRBV28
CDR3 protein: CASSLRREGGELFF

J gene: TRBJ1-2
V gene: TRBV12-3/TRBV12-4
CDR3 protein: CASSRTANYGYTF

J gene: TRBJ2-2
V gene: TRBV27
CDR3 protein: CASRTEGTGNTGELFF

J gene: TRBJ2-3
V gene: TRBV7-8
CDR3 protein: CASSLGTVDMDTQYF

J gene: TRBJ2-3
V gene: TRBV11-2
CDR3 protein: CASSFSGTTTDTQYF

J gene: TRBJ1-2
V gene: TRBV6-5
CDR3 protein: CASSVSRGLGYTF

J gene: TRBJ1-2
V gene: TRBV9
CDR3 protein: CASSVQTGGVYGYTF

J gene: TRBJ2-7
V gene: TRBV6-5
CDR3 protein: CASSYSGGKDYEQYF

J gene: TRBJ2-7
V gene: TRBV5-6
CDR3 protein: CASSHRGGSYEQYF

J gene: TRBJ1-4
V gene: TRBV5-1
CDR3 protein: CASSSSGTGATRANEKLFF

J gene: TRBJ2-7
V gene: TRBV11-2
CDR3 protein: CASSPLAGRLGEQYF

J gene: TRBJ2-6
V gene: TRBV4-2
CDR3 protein: CASSRTGAGANVLTF

J gene: TRBJ1-5
V gene: TRBV19
CDR3 protein: CASALPGNQPQHF

J gene: TRBJ1-1
V gene: TRBV5-6
CDR3 protein: CASSSRATGMNTEAFF

J gene: TRBJ1-2
V gene: TRBV20-1
CDR3 protein: CSASIMGQGDYGYTF

J gene: TRBJ2-1
V gene: TRBV6-1
CDR3 protein: CASSEAQRDGGVF

J gene: TRBJ1-5
V gene: TRBV6-5
CDR3 protein: CASSYPGTGDQPQHF

J gene: TRBJ2-2
V gene: TRBV19
CDR3 protein: CASSMHQKQGSGELFF

J gene: TRBJ1-2
V gene: TRBV12-3/TRBV12-4
CDR3 protein: CASSLRGAEGYTF

J gene: TRBJ2-5
V gene: TRBV11-2
CDR3 protein: CASGRRETQYF

J gene: TRBJ1-2
V gene: TRBV2
CDR3 protein: CASTSDRDLNYGYTF

J gene: TRBJ1-5
V gene: TRBV6-2/TRBV6-3
CDR3 protein: CASSLDIYQPQHF

J gene: TRBJ2-3
V gene: TRBV2
CDR3 protein: CASKIRGRLEQYF

J gene: TRBJ1-3
V gene: TRBV10-3
CDR3 protein: CAITGTDRNTIYF

J gene: TRBJ1-2
V gene: TRBV27
CDR3 protein: CASSSSYRYYGYTF

J gene: TRBJ1-5
V gene: TRBV5-5
CDR3 protein: CASSQPPGAPQHF

J gene: TRBJ2-4
V gene: TRBV30
CDR3 protein: CAWAASGGNIQYF